This entry is about one TCR beta chain. It has no known antigen specificity. No much larger clone is present one base from it, and per-base qualities are unavailable. The treatment or condition label of this sample denotes: in vitro stimulation with specific CMV peptide epitopes to enrich CMV-specific T cells. The data were produced on an Illumina HiSeq 1500. The public reads were quality trimmed at Q25 with fastp and then assembled into clones with MiXCR by TCRdb, keeping productive beta chains. Entries that share a CDR3 protein sequence are merged under the most common genes and DNA. A total of 650,000 to 900,000 distinct CDR3 sequences appear in this sample, approximately 32% of them only once. The ten largest account for roughly 12% of the sample. The germline V gene sets CDR1 to SGDLS and CDR2 to YYNGEE. V loses 0 bases, J loses 8 bases, and the germline ends lie 17 bases apart. Spanning cysteine to phenylalanine, the CDR3 consists of 15 amino acids. The read is trimmed to its CDR3 DNA, 45 bases read in frame from base 1.

These data belong to a study of T cell repertoires in cytomegalovirus infection (dated by TCRdb to about 2019). Background on the whole study: Peptide stimulations targeted recently identified HLA-C-restricted CMV epitopes, whose presentation resists viral immunomodulation, together with well-studied HLA-B-restricted epitopes. Donor HLA type was relevant to the analysis, as public TCR beta signatures indicated carriage of CMV infection together with the matching HLA type. Here is what the overall study found, with its caveats: The ex vivo response was dominated by HLA-C-restricted CMV-specific TCR beta clonotypes, which also provided the single most frequent clonotype in two of eight donors. Carriers of CMV infection plus the relevant HLA type were discriminated by the cumulative frequency of public TCR beta family members in the study cohort and in an independent roughly 370-donor cohort.

Here the sequenced sample was cultured CD8+ T cells from PBMCs, taken from culture after CMV antigen stimulation. This TCR came from a human donor in good health (CMV status not recorded). Some clones in this sample may be carry-over from other donors' samples. The rearrangement combines TRBV9 with TRBJ1-2, with no D gene named confidently. The DNA reads TGTGCCAGCAGCGTAGGGGAACGGGAGGAGAGGGGCTACACCTTC. It codes for CASSVGEREERGYTF.